This TCR beta chain was profiled in a study of cytomegalovirus exposure and HLA in healthy donors. Primers: 60 Vbeta forward and 13 Jbeta reverse. Clones were sequenced by immunoSEQ multiplex PCR, and TCRdb holds only the in-frame ones, with some missing. The profile shows a few hundred thousand clones, around 75% of them singletons. The CDR3 spans 13 residues. Findings of the study overall: A link between a missense DCLRE1C variant and TCR beta V- and J-gene trimming emerged from a later analysis. There was a cluster of highly shared sequence variants that was likely a sequencing artifact. Fewer N-insertions than the approximately 700-donor mean were reportedly shown by an Asian-associated ancestry cluster in a later analysis. An analysis done earlier found most TCR beta V segments productive about 87% or about 30% of the time.

In its sample, this clone was seen a few times. No antigen is known for it. The chain links TRBV12-2 to TRBJ2-5; the table assigns TRBD2, which was not confirmed against the DNA. TRBV12-2 is shown as a pseudogene. The receptor's source is a woman aged 30 to 39 in good health and CMV-seronegative. The sample taken for sequencing was PBMCs. In DNA, the CDR3 is TGTGCAAGTCGCTTTAGACGGGAAGAGACCCAGTACTTC. Its protein is CASRFRREETQYF.